The 24 T cell receptor beta chains below come from one sample, sequenced in a study of T cell responses to AZD1222 COVID-19 vaccine. The repertoire was sequenced with immunoSEQ multiplex PCR; TCRdb's copy has only in-frame clones and lacks some. The data contain 75,000 to 95,000 clones, about 88% of them singletons. Sequenced material: peripheral blood, taken on day 0 of AZD1222 vaccination. The receptors originated from an adult in good health.

The rearrangement uses TRBV5-8 and TRBJ2-1; D possibly corresponds to TRBD2 (6 bases). The CDR3 covers 12 residues. V lost 7 bases and J 10 bases, leaving 15 bases between the germline ends. Germline CDR1 and CDR2: SGHTS and YDEGEE. The CDR3 coding sequence is TGTGCCAGCGGTCTCTACCGGGGGGAGCAGTTCTTC. Amino acids: CASGLYRGEQFF.

The gene calls are TRBV5-1 and TRBJ1-4, with D perhaps TRBD1 (6 bases). This CDR3 spans 15 amino acids. Trimming took off 1 base at V and 3 bases at J, with 10 bases between the two ends. The germline CDR1 and CDR2 sequences are SGHRS and YFSETQ. The CDR3 protein is CASSLQGPPNEKLFF. The CDR3 DNA reads TGCGCCAGCAGCTTGCAGGGGCCGCCTAATGAAAAACTGTTTTTT. Based on the CDR3 plus reference TRBV5-1 and TRBJ1-4, the full variable domain is KAGVTQTPRYLIKTRGQQVTLSCSPISGHRSVSWYQQTPGQGLQFLFEYFSETQRNKGNFPGRFSGRQFSNSRSEMNVSTLELGDSALYLCASSLQGPPNEKLFFGSGTQLSVL.

The CDR3 coding sequence is TGTGCCAGCAGCCTAAATACGGGACTACCCACCGGGGAGCTGTTTTTT. Its protein is CASSLNTGLPTGELFF. The chain uses TRBV11-2 and TRBJ2-2, with 7 bases matching TRBD2. The CDR3 length is 16 residues. CDR1 and CDR2 from the germline V gene are SGHAT and FQNNGV. V was clipped by 5 bases and J by 4 bases; unmatched bases: 10.

This chain connects TRBV10-2 to TRBJ1-2; D is undetermined. The V end was cut by 1 base, the J end by 4 bases, with 13 bases between. Germline V CDR1 and CDR2: WSHSY, SAAADI. This CDR3 has 15 amino acids. CDR3 in DNA: TGCGCCAGCAGTGAGTTCCGGGCCGAGAGCTATGGCTACACCTTC. Protein sequence: CASSEFRAESYGYTF.

The V and J genes are TRBV2 and TRBJ2-1, with 13 nucleotides matching TRBD2. The CDR3 length is 15 residues. Germline V CDR1 and CDR2: SNHLY, FYNNEI. Unmatched junction bases numbered 8, after V lost 5 bases and J lost 10 bases. CDR3 DNA sequence: TGTGCCAGCAGTTTACTAGCGGGAGGGAGCAACGAGCAGTTCTTC. Its protein is CASSLLAGGSNEQFF.

The chain recombines TRBV7-8 with TRBJ2-3; the D gene is possibly TRBD2 (6 bases). This CDR3 region has 13 residues. V was trimmed by 2 bases and J by 9 bases, leaving 12 bases between them. The germline CDR1 and CDR2 sequences are SGHVS and FQNEAQ. In nucleotides, the CDR3 is TGTGCCAGCAGCTTATCCAGCGGGCGAACGCAGTATTTT. Amino acid sequence: CASSLSSGRTQYF.

This sequence joins TRBV3-1 (or the pseudogene TRBV3-2) and TRBJ2-7; D possibly matches TRBD1 or TRBD2 (6 bases each). Germline-derived CDR1 and CDR2 are LGHDT and YNNKEL (reference sequence). V shed 3 bases and J shed 3 bases, with 18 bases lying between them. The CDR3 sequence is 16 residues long. Here the CDR3 reads CASSHYGGRGNYEQYF. The DNA of the CDR3 is TGTGCCAGCAGCCATTATGGGGGCCGGGGGAACTACGAGCAGTACTTC.

This chain uses TRBV19 with TRBJ1-6; D is ambiguous. The length of the CDR3 is 14 residues. Between the trimmed V and J ends, which lost 2 bases and 5 bases, there was a span of 7 bases. Per germline, CDR1 LNHDA and CDR2 SQIVND (reference sequence). The CDR3 reads CASSIRLDNSPLHF. The CDR3 region has the DNA TGTGCCAGTAGTATACGGCTCGATAATTCACCCCTCCACTTT.

CDR3 region: CASRNSFLMNTEAFF. CDR3 sequence (DNA): TGTGCCAGCAGAAACAGCTTTCTAATGAACACTGAAGCTTTCTTT. J is TRBJ1-1 and V is TRBV27; no definite D call. Germline V gene lookup returns CDR1 MNHEY and CDR2 SMNVEV (reference sequence). The CDR3 is 15 residues long. The V end lost 6 bases, the J end lost 0 bases, and 14 bases lay between the germline ends.

This clone appeared once. The chain is built from TRBV5-1 and TRBJ2-3; 10 bases align to TRBD2. Germline trimming cut 6 bases from V and 4 bases from J; bases unmatched to any gene: 8. Germline CDR1 SGHRS, CDR2 YFSETQ. CDR3 length: 15 residues. Here the CDR3 DNA reads TGCGCCAGCACCAGCGGGGGGGCCGGGTCAGATACGCAGTATTTT. It codes for CASTSGGAGSDTQYF.

The chain has TRBV6-5 and TRBJ1-1; D gene ambiguous. Germline values: CDR1 MNHEY, CDR2 SVGAGI. Trimming took off 6 bases at V and 5 bases at J, with 13 bases between the two ends. The CDR3 sequence is 13 residues long. The CDR3: CASRWGRYTEAFF. The CDR3 coding sequence is TGTGCCAGCAGGTGGGGTCGGTATACTGAAGCTTTCTTT.

The rearrangement uses TRBV5-1 and TRBJ1-5; 8 bases map to TRBD1. From germline, CDR1 is SGHRS and CDR2 YFSETQ. J lost 5 bases, V lost 4 bases, and 8 bases had no gene match. The length of the CDR3 is 15 residues. CDR3 sequence (DNA): TGCGCCAGCAGCCAAGGACAGGGTACCGATCAGCCCCAGCATTTT. Translated, it gives CASSQGQGTDQPQHF.

V is TRBV7-3 and J is TRBJ2-7, with a tentative D call TRBD1 (6 bases). The V end lost 5 bases, the J end lost 2 bases, and 13 bases lay between the germline ends. The germline CDR1 and CDR2 sequences are SGHTA and FQGTGA. CDR3 size: 14 residues. In DNA, the CDR3 is TGTGCCAGCAGCCCAGGACAGATTACCTACGAGCAGTACTTC. It specifies CASSPGQITYEQYF. Filled out from reference TRBV7-3 and TRBJ2-7, the complete variable domain reads GAGVSQTPSNKVTEKGKYVELRCDPISGHTALYWYRQSLGQGPEFLIYFQGTGAADDSGLPNDRFFAVRPEGSVSTLKIQRTERGDSAVYLCASSPGQITYEQYFGPGTRLTVT.

This clone was seen only once. The CDR3 DNA follows: TGTGCCAGCAGCTTACGCTGGGGTGGGAATTCACCCCTCCACTTT. This codes for CASSLRWGGNSPLHF. The chain has TRBV7-2 and TRBJ1-6; D is uncertain. Per germline, CDR1 SGHTA and CDR2 FQGNSA. This CDR3 has 15 amino acids. The germline V and J ends were trimmed by 2 bases and 7 bases, with 12 bases remaining between them. Supplemented by reference TRBV7-2 and TRBJ1-6, the full variable domain reads GAGVSQSPSNKVTEKGKDVELRCDPISGHTALYWYRQSLGQGLEFLIYFQGNSAPDKSGLPSDRFSAERTGGSVSTLTIQRTQQEDSAVYLCASSLRWGGNSPLHFGNGTRLTVT.

V is TRBV9 and J is TRBJ2-1; 9 nucleotides line up with TRBD1. Germline V lookup: CDR1 SGDLS, CDR2 YYNGEE. CDR3 length: 16 residues. V lost 4 bases and J lost 6; bases outside the gene matches: 11. Here the CDR3 DNA reads TGTGCCAGCAGCCCCCGGACAGGGGCGCGTGGCAATGAGCAGTTCTTC. Protein sequence: CASSPRTGARGNEQFF. Combining the CDR3 with reference TRBV9 and TRBJ2-1 gives the whole variable domain DSGVTQTPKHLITATGQRVTLRCSPRSGDLSVYWYQQSLDQGLQFLIQYYNGEERAKGNILERFSAQQFPDLHSELNLSSLELGDSALYFCASSPRTGARGNEQFFGPGTRLTVL.

This chain links TRBV5-1 with TRBJ1-6, with D tentatively TRBD1 (6 bases). The germline V gene encodes CDR1 SGHRS and CDR2 YFSETQ. The CDR3 consists of 14 residues. V was clipped by 4 bases and J by 9 bases, with 14 bases between them. The CDR3 reads CASSMGGEGSPLHF. CDR3 in DNA: TGCGCCAGCAGCATGGGGGGCGAGGGTTCACCCCTCCACTTT.

The genes are TRBV30 and TRBJ1-1; D is perhaps TRBD1 (6 bases). With 8 bases removed from V and 4 bases from J, the gap between germline ends came to 17 bases. This CDR3 is built from 13 residues. Germline-derived CDR1 and CDR2 are GTSNPN and SVGIG (reference sequence). CDR3 amino acids: CATYRALGTEAFF. The CDR3 coding sequence is TGTGCCACTTACAGGGCGTTAGGCACTGAAGCTTTCTTT.

The chain carries TRBV28 and TRBJ1-2; perhaps TRBD1 as D (5 bases). The CDR3 runs to 13 residues. Germline CDR1 is MDHEN and CDR2 is SYDVKM. Trimming left V 2 bases short and J 5 bases short, with 9 bases between. CDR3 in amino acids: CASSLNGGYGYTF. The CDR3, as DNA: TGTGCCAGCAGTTTAAATGGGGGGTATGGCTACACCTTC.

V and J are TRBV2 and TRBJ1-1, with TRBD1 as a possible D gene (5 bases). Germline V gene sequence: CDR1 SNHLY, CDR2 FYNNEI. This CDR3 contains 14 residues. Trimming left V 4 bases short and J 3 bases short, with 12 bases between. CDR3 DNA: TGTGCCAGCAGTGTACGCTGGGGGGACACTGAAGCTTTCTTT. Protein sequence: CASSVRWGDTEAFF.

The chain employs TRBV9 and TRBJ2-5; D possibly uses TRBD1 or TRBD2 (6 bases each). CDR1 and CDR2 (germline): SGDLS, YYNGEE. Trimming shortened V by 4 bases and J by 4 bases, and 14 bases separated the two germline ends. The CDR3 runs to 14 residues. The DNA for the CDR3 is TGTGCCAGCAGCCAGGCCCGGGGGCGAGAGACCCAGTACTTC. This encodes CASSQARGRETQYF.

The gene calls are TRBV14 and TRBJ1-1, with unresolved D. V was shortened by 3 bases and J by 4 bases, with 9 bases between the two germline ends. The CDR3 has 13 amino acids. From germline, CDR1 is SGHDN and CDR2 FVKESK. CDR3 in DNA: TGTGCCAGCAGCCAGACCTGGGGCACTGAAGCTTTCTTT. Translating gives CASSQTWGTEAFF.

This clone came up once. This sequence joins TRBV7-2 and TRBJ2-5; 13 nucleotides match TRBD2. CDR3 length: 16 residues. Trimming removed 5 bases from V and 4 bases from J; junction bases left unmatched: 7. CDR1 and CDR2 from the germline V gene are SGHTA and FQGNSA. CDR3 residues: CASSAGRTSGRETQYF. The CDR3 nucleotides are TGTGCCAGCAGCGCCGGGAGGACTAGCGGGAGAGAGACCCAGTACTTC.

This clone was found a few times. The J gene is TRBJ1-6, the V gene TRBV27; D is uncertain. The CDR3 extends over 13 amino acids. Germline-derived CDR1 and CDR2 are MNHEY and SMNVEV (reference sequence). Between the trimmed V and J ends, which lost 3 bases and 11 bases, there was a span of 11 bases. CDR3 DNA sequence: TGTGCCAGCAGTTTCTCGGTCGGGCCACCCCTCCACTTT. This sequence encodes CASSFSVGPPLHF.

The rearrangement links TRBV2 to TRBJ1-4; 9 nucleotides align to TRBD1. Losses at the gene ends were 7 bases for V and 9 bases for J; bases not matched to a gene: 12. The CDR3 has 15 residues. CDR1 SNHLY and CDR2 FYNNEI come from the germline V gene. CDR3 DNA: TGTGCCAGCACACTGGGGGGGACAGGGCGAAAAAAACTGTTTTTT. Protein sequence: CASTLGGTGRKKLFF.